The entry below gives a single T cell receptor (beta chain) sequence along with its context. Its antigen is unknown. Reprocessing the 5' RACE reads, TCRdb reports a single entry for every CDR3 protein and omits DNA. The sample includes about half a million distinct CDR3 sequences. The length of the CDR3 is 12 residues. The germline CDR1 and CDR2 sequences are GTSNPN and SVGIG (reference sequence). This entry is derived from a study of T cells expressing NK-cell markers. Study-wide context: Repertoires of TCR beta were obtained from T cells sorted as CD3+CD56+NKG2C+, CD3+CD56+NKG2C- and CD3+CD56-NKG2C+.

Findings and limits, study-wide: Among CD8+ T cells from five or six donors, dominant NKG2C+ clonotypes accounted for 1.0-7.0%.

The sample taken for sequencing was blood T cells: a sorted CD56 or NKG2C T cell subset, CD4+ or CD8+ T cells, or bulk PBMC T cells (not recorded which). The V and J genes are TRBV30 and TRBJ2-1; TCRdb lists TRBD1, though no DNA is available to test this call. This TCR derives from a woman in her fifties or sixties in good health. The CDR3 sequence is CAWSTRDRVGFF.